This T cell receptor (beta chain) is from a study of blood T cell repertoires in COVID-19. Study-wide background: Some COVID-19 samples were acute and others convalescent; all came from the United States, Italy and Spain. PBMCs, B-cell-depleted T cells, or T cells provided the cDNA or gDNA that made up the material.

Per the original data handling: Reference gene primer amplification gave nucleated cell count estimates. This table comes from immunoSEQ multiplex PCR, and its TCRdb copy is limited to in-frame clones, with some not included. The V and J calls and clone size were taken over from that table, and D and trimming were inferred from the DNA. This table holds some 230,000 clones, more than 65% found once. The sequenced material came from peripheral blood. This TCR was sampled from a woman between 25 and 40 years old who had recovered from COVID-19.

CDR3 amino acids: CASGRYTDTQYF. Written as DNA, the CDR3 is TGTGCCAGCGGCCGATACACAGATACGCAGTATTTT. The V call is TRBV2, the J call TRBJ2-3; D is uncertain. The CDR3 is made up of 12 amino acids. The germline V gene has CDR1 SNHLY and CDR2 FYNNEI. With 8 bases removed from V and 2 bases from J, the gap between germline ends came to 8 bases.